Reported below is one TCR beta chain. This CDR3 is built from 14 residues. Trimming removed 4 bases from V and 3 bases from J, with 9 bases in between. Germline V gene lookup returns CDR1 PRHDT and CDR2 FYEKMQ (reference sequence). The data stem from a study of blood T cell repertoires in COVID-19. Overall study: T cells, B-cell-depleted T cells, or PBMCs supplied cDNA or gDNA.

Generated by immunoSEQ multiplex PCR, the TCRdb table keeps only in-frame clones and is missing some. The table lists roughly 430,000 clones, nearly 90% of them singletons. The sample taken for sequencing was PBMCs or T cells enriched from blood (not recorded which). The genes are TRBV13 and TRBJ1-4; perhaps TRBD1 as D (6 bases). The sequence was collected from a woman between 35 and 50 years old with acute COVID-19. CDR3 in amino acids: CASSSRQANEKLFF. CDR3 nucleotides: TGTGCCAGCAGCTCTCGACAGGCTAATGAAAAACTGTTTTTT.